The T cell receptor beta chain under discussion was sequenced for a study of neurological immune-mediated disorders. Study observations and caveats: The study phylogenetically grouped the repertoires of 18 of 34 multiple sclerosis patients into one related-CDR3 cluster, a possible signature.

This clonotype was detected ten times or more. Its antigen is undetermined. The unsorted libraries were produced from 2 million PBMCs held at -80 C. With 10-nucleotide random UMIs included, cDNA was synthesized by 5'RACE. Each CDR3 protein gets one entry after TCRdb re-called the 5' RACE reads with MiXCR. The sample holds roughly 66,000 distinct CDR3 sequences; 4.8% are singletons and the top ten take about 2.2%. This CDR3 is 12 amino acids long. Germline V gene sequence: CDR1 DFQATT, CDR2 SNEGSKA (reference sequence). With 4 bases removed from V and 3 bases from J, the gap between germline ends came to 10 bases.

What was sequenced was PBMCs. The clonotype originates from an older woman with multiple sclerosis. This chain joins TRBV20-1 and TRBJ2-7; D ambiguous. The CDR3 DNA sequence: TGCAGTGCTACCCCAAACCGCTACGAGCAGTACTTC. Amino acid sequence: CSATPNRYEQYF.